Shown below are 20 T cell receptor beta chains from a single sample sequenced in a study of radiotherapy plus CTLA-4 blockade in lung cancer. The method was immunoSEQ multiplex PCR; TCRdb's version includes in-frame clones alone and lacks a portion of them. The sample yields 120,000 or so clones, over 80% seen once. The sample was peripheral blood, taken from a patient treated with radiotherapy plus ipilimumab. The receptor set was obtained from a human donor with non-small cell lung cancer that progressed on radiotherapy plus ipilimumab.

This chain connects TRBV30 to TRBJ2-1, with 14 bases matching TRBD2. The CDR3 covers 19 residues. Germline lookup yields CDR1 GTSNPN and CDR2 SVGIG (reference sequence). V lost 4 bases to trimming and J lost 2 bases; unmatched junction nucleotides: 13. The CDR3 region is CAWTHEGTSGSKTYNEQFF. The CDR3 coding sequence is TGTGCCTGGACCCACGAAGGGACTAGCGGGAGTAAAACCTACAATGAGCAGTTCTTC. Full variable domain (rest looked up from reference TRBV30 and TRBJ2-1): SQTIHQWPATLVQPVGSPLSLECTVEGTSNPNLYWYRQAAGRGLQLLFYSVGIGQISSEVPQNLSASRPQDRQFILSSKKLLLSDSGFYLCAWTHEGTSGSKTYNEQFFGPGTRLTVL.

This clone has more than one count but fewer than ten. The chain links TRBV6-5 to TRBJ1-5; D is undetermined. V gave up 6 bases and J gave up 1 base, with 4 bases separating them. The germline gives CDR1 MNHEY, CDR2 SVGAGI. CDR3 length: 12 amino acids. The CDR3 region has the DNA TGTGCCAGCAGCCACAGCAATCAGCCCCAGCATTTT. As protein: CASSHSNQPQHF.

The chain is built from TRBV27 and TRBJ1-5, with a weak D call TRBD1 (6 bases). The ends were cut back, 2 bases at V and 4 bases at J, with 12 bases in the middle. The CDR3 is 15 amino acids. CDR1 MNHEY and CDR2 SMNVEV come from the germline V gene (reference sequence). CDR3 region: CASSLGGGRNQPQHF. CDR3 sequence (DNA): TGTGCCAGCAGTTTAGGAGGGGGTAGAAATCAGCCCCAGCATTTT.

This clone was seen once. This rearrangement joins TRBV15 to TRBJ1-2; D call uncertain. Germline CDR1 is LNHNV and CDR2 is YYDKDF (reference sequence). Trimming took 0 bases from V and 2 from J, leaving 4 bases between them. This CDR3 contains 13 residues. CDR3 amino acids: CATSRDMNYGYTF. The CDR3 DNA reads TGTGCCACCAGCAGAGATATGAACTATGGCTACACCTTC.

The gene calls are TRBV5-1 and TRBJ1-4; 11 positions agree with TRBD1. Germline V gives CDR1 SGHRS, CDR2 YFSETQ. This CDR3 is 17 amino acids long. With V trimmed by 3 bases and J by 8 bases, 12 bases remained unmatched. The CDR3 nucleotides are TGCGCCAGCAGCTCCCGGACAGGGGGCGGGATGGGCGAAAAACTGTTTTTT. Translation gives CASSSRTGGGMGEKLFF.

The V call is TRBV10-2, the J call TRBJ2-7; the D call may be TRBD1 or TRBD2 (5 bases each). The V end lost 7 bases, the J end lost 6 bases, and 22 bases lay between the germline ends. The CDR3 is made up of 15 amino acids. From germline, CDR1 is WSHSY and CDR2 SAAADI. CDR3 amino acids: CASKEEGLSRGEQYF. DNA of the CDR3: TGCGCCAGCAAAGAAGAGGGGCTGTCTCGGGGCGAGCAGTACTTC.

The genes are TRBV6-5 and TRBJ2-7, with TRBD2 identical over 12 bases. Germline V gene sequence: CDR1 MNHEY, CDR2 SVGAGI. The CDR3 has 15 residues. V dropped 4 bases and J dropped 4; count of bases not matched to a gene: 5. The CDR3 spells CASSSLTSGRYEQYF. DNA for the CDR3: TGTGCCAGCAGTTCCCTGACTAGCGGGAGATACGAGCAGTACTTC.

CDR3 region: CASSVASDNSPLHF. DNA for the CDR3: TGTGCCAGCAGCGTAGCTTCGGATAATTCACCCCTCCACTTT. The V gene is TRBV9, the J gene TRBJ1-6; D uncertain. Per the germline V gene, CDR1 is SGDLS and CDR2 is YYNGEE. V lost 0 bases, J lost 5 bases, and 6 bases lay in between. This CDR3 comprises 14 residues.

This clone was recorded once. The chain employs TRBV11-2 and TRBJ2-7; TRBD2 matches at 13 bases. Per germline, CDR1 SGHAT and CDR2 FQNNGV. V was clipped by 5 bases and J by 3 bases; unmatched bases: 10. The CDR3 runs 17 residues. As DNA, the CDR3 is TGTGCCAGCAGCCGTAGGACTAGCGGGAGTGCATTCTACGAGCAGTACTTC. It translates to CASSRRTSGSAFYEQYF.

This clone was observed a single time. The V and J genes are TRBV27 and TRBJ1-1, with D perhaps matching TRBD1 (6 bases). The CDR3 covers 13 residues. Germline lookup yields CDR1 MNHEY and CDR2 SMNVEV (reference sequence). Trimming cost V 5 bases and J 3 bases, with 10 bases left between them. CDR3 in amino acids: CASSVSGDTEAFF. The CDR3 coding sequence is TGTGCCAGCAGTGTTTCAGGGGACACTGAAGCTTTCTTT.

V usage is TRBV7-2 and J usage is TRBJ1-1; D call uncertain. CDR3 length equals 16 residues. Germline CDR1 and CDR2: SGHTA and FQGNSA. V lost 0 bases and J 0 bases, leaving 11 bases between the germline ends. CDR3: CASSLASTQMNTEAFF. CDR3 coding DNA: TGTGCCAGCAGCTTAGCGAGCACACAAATGAACACTGAAGCTTTCTTT.

The chain uses TRBV5-1 and TRBJ1-4, with a tentative D call TRBD1 (6 bases). Germline V gene lookup returns CDR1 SGHRS and CDR2 YFSETQ. The CDR3 extends over 17 amino acids. The V and J ends lost 0 bases and 3 bases respectively, with 15 bases between them. The CDR3: CASSLGPPTGPNEKLFF. The CDR3 nucleotides read TGCGCCAGCAGCTTGGGCCCGCCGACAGGACCTAATGAAAAACTGTTTTTT.

CDR3 loop: CASSLQGAGTDTQYF. As DNA, the CDR3 is TGCGCCAGCAGCTTACAGGGGGCCGGCACAGATACGCAGTATTTT. The rearrangement uses TRBV5-1 and TRBJ2-3, with 9 bases aligning to TRBD1. V was pared by 2 bases and J by 1 base, with 2 bases of the junction left unmatched. CDR1 is SGHRS and CDR2 is YFSETQ in the germline V gene. There are 15 residues in the CDR3.

The chain couples TRBV2 to TRBJ2-3, with a tentative D call TRBD2 (5 bases). The CDR3 consists of 13 residues. Trimming cost V 11 bases and J 3 bases, with 15 bases left between them. CDR1 and CDR2 from the germline V gene are SNHLY and FYNNEI. CDR3 residues: CASRGFETDTQYF. The CDR3 DNA reads TGTGCCTCCCGGGGATTCGAGACAGATACGCAGTATTTT.

The V and J genes are TRBV6-5 and TRBJ1-2; no reliable D call. The germline V gene has CDR1 MNHEY and CDR2 SVGAGI. With 5 bases removed from V and 7 bases from J, the gap between germline ends came to 8 bases. This CDR3 comprises 11 residues. The CDR3 loop reads CASSGPSGYTF. Written as DNA, the CDR3 is TGTGCCAGCAGTGGACCCTCTGGCTACACCTTC.

This clone was seen once. The genes are TRBV27 and TRBJ1-1, with 7 bases that match TRBD1. The germline V gene has CDR1 MNHEY and CDR2 SMNVEV (reference sequence). The CDR3 is 14 residues long. Trimming removed 6 bases from V and 1 base from J; junction bases left unmatched: 5. The CDR3 nucleotides read TGTGCCAGCAGGACCGGGACAGAGAACACTGAAGCTTTCTTT. This translates into CASRTGTENTEAFF.

The table lists this clone with a count of one. The rearrangement uses TRBV6-1 and TRBJ2-7, with 8 bases matching TRBD2. With 8 bases clipped from V and 1 base from J, the junction kept 7 bases outside the gene matches. The germline CDR1 and CDR2 sequences are MNHNS and SASEGT. The CDR3 contains 14 residues. CDR3 sequence (DNA): TGTGCCAGCGCTACGACTAGCGCGTCCTACGAGCAGTACTTC. Protein product: CASATTSASYEQYF.

The V and J genes are TRBV27 and TRBJ2-7; TRBD1 matches at 7 bases. Germline values: CDR1 MNHEY, CDR2 SMNVEV (reference sequence). The CDR3 runs 13 residues. Unmatched junction bases numbered 2, after V lost 0 bases and J lost 6 bases. The CDR3 here is CASSLSDRLEQYF. In nucleotides, the CDR3 is TGTGCCAGCAGTTTATCGGACAGGCTCGAGCAGTACTTC.

This clone appeared a single time. The chain uses TRBV10-3 and TRBJ1-5; D call uncertain. Germline loops: CDR1 ENHRY, CDR2 SYGVKD. Trimming removed 1 base from V and 0 bases from J, with 1 base in between. CDR3 length: 13 residues. DNA of the CDR3: TGTGCCATCAGTGAGTATAGCAATCAGCCCCAGCATTTT. It codes for CAISEYSNQPQHF.

The V call is TRBV7-2, the J call TRBJ2-2, with 8 bases aligning to TRBD2. The CDR3 is 16 amino acids. CDR1 and CDR2 (germline): SGHTA, FQGNSA. The ends lost 4 bases at V and 6 bases at J; junction bases unmatched: 10. The CDR3 DNA reads as TGTGCCAGCAGCTCTGGGGGACTAGGGTCCGCCGGGGAGCTGTTTTTT. This encodes CASSSGGLGSAGELFF.